These 2 T cell receptor beta chains originate from one sample sequenced in a study of cytomegalovirus exposure and HLA in healthy donors. The PCR had 60 Vbeta and 13 Jbeta primers. Clones were read by immunoSEQ multiplex PCR, and TCRdb kept only the in-frame ones, dropping some. The sample shows roughly 100,000 clones, under 80% of them seen only once. Sequencing was carried out using PBMCs. The source of these receptors is a woman between 50 and 59 years old in good health and CMV-seropositive.

This clone has more than one count but fewer than ten. The J gene is TRBJ2-7, the V gene TRBV4-2, with 8 bases that match TRBD1. The CDR3 covers 15 residues. Looked up from germline, CDR1 is LGHNA and CDR2 is YNFKEQ. The junction had 5 bases not matched to a gene; V was cut back by 1 base and J by 3 bases. This CDR3 is CASSQVPGQGYEQYF. CDR3 DNA sequence: TGTGCCAGCAGCCAAGTCCCAGGACAGGGCTACGAGCAGTACTTC.

This clone was seen just once. The chain joins TRBV5-1 to TRBJ1-5; no reliable D call. V lost 0 bases, J lost 0 bases, and 7 bases lay in between. Germline assignment: CDR1 SGHRS and CDR2 YFSETQ. This CDR3 region has 15 residues. CDR3 DNA: TGCGCCAGCAGCTTGGAGAGGGTTAGCAATCAGCCCCAGCATTTT. Protein product: CASSLERVSNQPQHF.